The clone carrying this T cell receptor beta chain was seen once. This record belongs to a study of PD-1 and CTLA-4 blockade in melanoma. The CDR3 length is 14 residues. With 10 bases clipped from V and 8 bases from J, the junction kept 13 bases outside the gene matches. Germline V lookup: CDR1 ENHRY, CDR2 SYGVKD. Only in-frame clones appear in the TCRdb table, and some are missing; sequencing was by immunoSEQ multiplex PCR. The sample has thousands of clones; roughly 80% are singletons. This sample comprised CD8+ T cells from peripheral blood, obtained before anti-PD-1 treatment. The rearrangement links TRBV10-3 to TRBJ1-3; 8 bases match TRBD1. This receptor was obtained from a human donor with melanoma. Written as DNA, the CDR3 is TGTGCCACCATGACAGGGGATGGGGAAGACACCATATATTTT. It specifies CATMTGDGEDTIYF.